The following is a T cell receptor (beta chain) sequence with its context. Its antigen is currently unknown. These data originate in a study of PD-L1 blockade in urothelial cancer. About the study: Administration of atezolizumab to patients began in about 2014, at 1,200 mg intravenously every 3 weeks. At 3 weeks (second dose) and 6 weeks after starting treatment, blood was analyzed.

The protocol was immunoSEQ multiplex PCR, while the TCRdb copy is restricted to in-frame clones and leaves out a portion. The profile shows some 80,000 clones, roughly 87% of them singletons. Regarding the study as a whole: When pretreatment blood TCR clonality was below the median, it predicted better survival.

This CDR3 comprises 15 residues. Germline trimming cut 6 bases from V and 0 bases from J; bases unmatched to any gene: 4. The germline V gene has CDR1 LNHDA and CDR2 SQIVND (reference sequence). The chain is built from TRBV19 and TRBJ1-5; 8 positions agree with TRBD1. The starting material was PBMCs, obtained around atezolizumab (anti-PD-L1) treatment. This TCR came from a woman in her 70s with urothelial cancer. For the CDR3, the DNA is TGTGCCAGTAGGCCGGGACAGGATAGCAATCAGCCCCAGCATTTT. Encoded protein: CASRPGQDSNQPQHF.